A selection of T cell receptor beta chains follows, all from one sample in a study of immune characterization of retroperitoneal liposarcoma. TCRdb reprocessed the PCR reads with MiXCR, giving one entry per CDR3 protein. Seen here are roughly 4,700 distinct CDR3 sequences, about a third observed once, and the top ten hold roughly 32%. Sequenced: tumor tissue. These receptors were taken from a male donor with retroperitoneal liposarcoma. The CDR3 runs from the conserved cysteine through the conserved F or W. Fields, in order: V gene, J gene, CDR3 protein.

V gene: TRBV12-3/TRBV12-4
J gene: TRBJ2-1
CDR3 protein: CASSLGGLGEQFF

V gene: TRBV12-3/TRBV12-4
J gene: TRBJ2-1
CDR3 protein: CASSRTSWEQFF

V gene: TRBV7-2
J gene: TRBJ1-2
CDR3 protein: CASSLSLGGYTF

V gene: TRBV12-3/TRBV12-4
J gene: -
CDR3 protein: CASSRGTGSYEQYF

V gene: TRBV6-1
J gene: TRBJ2-3
CDR3 protein: CASTRLAGMVTDTQYF

V gene: TRBV7-9
J gene: TRBJ2-1
CDR3 protein: CASSLLESYNEQFF

V gene: TRBV7-2
J gene: TRBJ2-3
CDR3 protein: CASSLGIGTDTQYF

V gene: TRBV4-2
J gene: TRBJ2-7
CDR3 protein: CASSQVAGPGYEQYF

V gene: TRBV6-1
J gene: -
CDR3 protein: CASSEFGRGVEETQYF

V gene: TRBV12-5
J gene: TRBJ2-1
CDR3 protein: CASGQGGAAEQFF

V gene: TRBV6-1
J gene: TRBJ2-2
CDR3 protein: CASSEVQDGTGELFF

V gene: TRBV12-3/TRBV12-4
J gene: TRBJ2-1
CDR3 protein: CASSLAGVYNEQFF

V gene: TRBV7-8
J gene: -
CDR3 protein: CASSPQGTSGVYEQYF

V gene: TRBV6-1
J gene: TRBJ2-7
CDR3 protein: CASRDSYSSYEQYF

V gene: TRBV6-5
J gene: TRBJ2-1
CDR3 protein: CASSPSGGNSYNEQFF

V gene: TRBV6-6
J gene: TRBJ2-5
CDR3 protein: CASSYAFDRVTKTQYF

V gene: TRBV6-4
J gene: TRBJ2-1
CDR3 protein: CASSEGSRGGRPNEQFF

V gene: TRBV7-2
J gene: TRBJ2-1
CDR3 protein: CASSLDRQRVFEQFF

V gene: TRBV7-3
J gene: TRBJ2-1
CDR3 protein: CASSKILAGGYNEQFF

V gene: TRBV7-2
J gene: TRBJ2-1
CDR3 protein: CASSLVWAGAVETQFF

V gene: TRBV11-3
J gene: TRBJ2-1
CDR3 protein: CASSLETRWVREERALENNEQFF

V gene: TRBV20-1
J gene: TRBJ2-2
CDR3 protein: CSAREGGTSGELFF

V gene: TRBV6-1
J gene: TRBJ1-4
CDR3 protein: CASKVGGALEKLFF